Listed here are 31 T cell receptor delta chains from one sample, sequenced in a study of gamma delta lymphoproliferative disorders and STAT genes (dated by TCRdb to 2016 to 2018). Libraries were made using multiplex PCR. Sequencing used an Illumina MiSeq. Clonotypes were called again by TCRdb from the public reads via CATT, and duplicate nucleotide sequences were then merged into one entry. The sample has 1,200 or so delta-chain clones on record, 1.5% to 1.7% of them singletons. The ten largest clonotypes hold about 65% of the sample. For both patients and controls, peripheral blood mononuclear cells were isolated, and the genomic DNA from these cells was used for TCR sequencing. Sample: blood. These receptors originate from a human donor in good health.

This clone was counted between two and nine times. The mismatch at residues 8 and 14 between this DNA's translation and the TCRdb protein of a much larger clone likely reflects a read error; the protein shown is translated from the DNA. The chain carries TRDV2 and TRDJ1; 11 bases align to TRDD3. The CDR3 sequence is 20 residues long. CDR1 is GEAIGNYY and CDR2 is EKD in the germline V gene. V lost 3 bases to trimming and J lost 2 bases; unmatched junction nucleotides: 19. This CDR3 is CACDPLAAGGYNLLTDKLIF. CDR3 DNA sequence: TGTGCCTGTGACCCGCTTGCAGCTGGGGGATACAATCTCCTGACCGATAAACTCATCTTT.

This clone was picked up a small number of times. A read error is the likely source, as a far larger clone sits one nucleotide away. The same CDR3 can be traced to other DNA sequences in this sample. The chain combines TRDV1 with TRDJ1, with 10 bases that match TRDD3. Germline V gives CDR1 TSWWSYY, CDR2 QGS. The CDR3 contains 24 residues. CDR3 residues: CALGESIGFPAFPRNWGITVKLIF. For the CDR3, the DNA is TGTGCTCTTGGGGAATCGATCGGGTTCCCAGCCTTCCCGAGGAACTGGGGGATTACCGTTAAACTTATCTTT.

This clone was picked up a small number of times. It is likely a read error: a sequence one base away is far more abundant. Other DNA sequences in the sample encode the same CDR3. The rearrangement uses TRDV2 and TRDJ3; tentatively, D is TRDD3 (5 bases). Germline loops: CDR1 GEAIGNYY, CDR2 EKD. There are 22 residues in the CDR3. CDR3 DNA sequence: TGCGCCTGTGACACCATCCGGGGGCTCCCCCGAGTAGGCTCCTGGGACACCCGACAGATGTTTTTC. Its protein is CACDTIRGLPRVGSWDTRQMFF.

This clone has more than one count but fewer than ten. TCRdb assigns this DNA the protein of a much larger clone, which departs from its translation at residue 13; this likely reflects a read error, and the protein shown comes from translating the DNA. The rearrangement joins TRDV1 to TRDJ4; a weak D match, TRDD2 (6 bases). Germline CDR1 TSWWSYY, CDR2 QGS. This CDR3 has 20 amino acids. Between the trimmed V and J ends, which lost 2 bases and 0 bases, there was a span of 28 bases. CDR3 DNA sequence: TGTGCTCTTGGGGAAGGGTGGGATCCTCCTACCGTACAGGGAGCCAGACCCCTGATCTTT. Translating it yields CALGEGWDPPTVQGARPLIF.

This clone was detected a few times. TCRdb assigns this DNA the protein of a much larger clone, which departs from its translation at residue 19; this likely reflects a read error, and the protein shown comes from translating the DNA. The J gene is TRDJ1, the V gene TRDV1, with TRDD3 matching 9 bases. The CDR3 is 21 residues long. The germline CDR1 and CDR2 sequences are TSWWSYY and QGS. DNA for the CDR3: TGTGCTCTTGGGGAAGATGACCTCTCGCCTTACTGGGGGACCTACACCGATAAACCCATCTTT. It encodes CALGEDDLSPYWGTYTDKPIF.

This clone was seen a handful of times. TCRdb's protein for this DNA is that of a much larger clone and differs from the translation at residue 11, likely a read error; the protein shown is the DNA translation. The assigned J gene is TRDJ1, but the V gene is uncalled; TRDD3, the table's D call, was not compared with the DNA. The CDR3 has 23 residues. CDR3 amino acids: CACDTRGAITVGARPPNTDKLIF. CDR3 nucleotide sequence: TGTGCCTGTGACACACGTGGGGCAATTACTGTGGGAGCCAGGCCCCCAAACACCGATAAACTCATCTTT.

A remark on this clone: TCRdb pairs this DNA with a much larger clone's protein that differs at residue 19, likely a read error; the protein shown was translated from the DNA. This chain uses TRDV2 with TRDJ1; TRDD3 aligns across 9 bases. This CDR3 region has 23 residues. Per germline, CDR1 GEAIGNYY and CDR2 EKD. The CDR3 reads CACDTRGAITGGARPPNTGKLIF. Here the CDR3 DNA reads TGTGCCTGTGACACACGTGGGGCAATTACTGGGGGAGCCAGGCCCCCAAACACCGGTAAACTCATCTTT.

Remarks on this clone: A far larger clone lies a single base away; this is likely a read error. This sample includes further DNA sequences coding for the same CDR3. The chain joins TRDV3 to TRDJ1, with TRDD3 matching 12 bases. V dropped 2 bases and J dropped 0; count of bases not matched to a gene: 31. Germline assignment: CDR1 TVYSNPD and CDR2 GDNSRS (reference sequence). CDR3 length: 24 amino acids. The CDR3 DNA reads TGTGCCTTTTGTGGTGGGAATTTCCCCAGTTTTCCCTACTGGGGGATACCGTACACCGATAAACTCATCTTT. This encodes CAFCGGNFPSFPYWGIPYTDKLIF.

As concerns this clone: TCRdb assigns this DNA the protein of a much larger clone, which departs from its translation at residue 7; this likely reflects a read error, and the protein shown comes from translating the DNA. The chain combines TRDV1 with TRDJ1; TRDD3 aligns across 7 bases. CDR1 and CDR2 (germline): TSWWSYY, QGS. This CDR3 region has 21 residues. V dropped 2 bases and J dropped 0; count of bases not matched to a gene: 21. CDR3 nucleotide sequence: TGTGCTCTTGGGGAATTCCCACGGGGTGGCTGGGGGTCCCTGTACACCGATAAACTCATCTTT. Its protein product is CALGEFPRGGWGSLYTDKLIF.

A remark on this clone: TCRdb's listed protein matches a much larger clone and diverges from this DNA's translation at residue 16, likely through a read error; the protein shown comes from the DNA. V is TRDV3 and J is TRDJ3, with D perhaps given as TRDD2 or TRDD3 (5 bases each). The germline gives CDR1 TVYSNPD, CDR2 GDNSRS (reference sequence). This CDR3 is 24 amino acids long. The ends were cut back, 2 bases at V and 2 bases at J, with 37 bases in the middle. The CDR3 spells CAFSTSLPHWSILGPPWDTRQMFF. The CDR3 DNA sequence: TGTGCCTTTTCTACGTCTCTTCCCCACTGGTCAATATTAGGTCCCCCCTGGGACACCCGACAGATGTTTTTC. The full variable domain, completed using reference TRDV3 and TRDJ3, is CDKVTQSSPDQTVASGSEVVLLCTYDTVYSNPDLFWYRIRPDYSFQFVFYGDNSRSEGADFTQGRFSVKHILTQKAFHLVISPVRTEDSATYYCAFSTSLPHWSILGPPWDTRQMFFGTGIKLFVEP.

Within the sample, this clone is medium-sized. A far more abundant clone sits one base away, making this likely a read error. Other DNA variants within this sample encode the same CDR3. The chain recombines TRDV2 with TRDJ1; TRDD3 aligns across 9 bases. Germline CDR1 and CDR2: GEAIGNYY and EKD. V dropped 1 base and J dropped 0; count of bases not matched to a gene: 26. The CDR3 has 23 amino acids. The CDR3 protein is CACDTRGAITGGARPPNTDKLIF. DNA of the CDR3: TGTGCCTGTGACACACGTGGGGCAATTACTGGGGGAGCCAGGCCTCCAAACACCGATAAACTCATCTTT.

In regard to this clone: The protein given by TCRdb reflects a much larger clone and differs at residue 14 from this DNA's translation, likely from a read error; the protein shown is the DNA's translation. Other DNA sequences from this sample encode an identical CDR3 as well. The CDR3 reads CACDTRGAITGGASPPNTDKLIF. DNA of the CDR3: TGTGCCTGTGACACACGTGGGGCAATTACTGGGGGAGCCAGTCCCCCAAACACCGATAAACTCATCTTT. V and J are TRDV2 and TRDJ1, with TRDD3 matching 9 bases. The junction had 26 bases not matched to a gene; V was cut back by 1 base and J by 0 bases. Per the germline V gene, CDR1 is GEAIGNYY and CDR2 is EKD. The CDR3 covers 23 residues.

A few counts support this clone. TCRdb assigns this DNA the protein of a much larger clone, which departs from its translation at residue 7; this likely reflects a read error, and the protein shown comes from translating the DNA. The rearrangement joins TRDV3 to TRDJ3, with a weak D call TRDD3 (5 bases). There are 24 residues in the CDR3. Deletions cut 2 bases from V and 0 bases from J, with 35 bases between. From germline, CDR1 is TVYSNPD and CDR2 GDNSRS (reference sequence). The CDR3 nucleotides read TGTGCCTTTTCTACGTCTCCTCCCCACTGGTCAATATTAGGTCCCTCCTGGGACACCCGACAGATGTTTTTC. This codes for CAFSTSPPHWSILGPSWDTRQMFF.

As regards this clone: This sequence is one base from a far larger clone and is likely a read error. Other DNA sequences from this sample encode an identical CDR3 as well. The chain combines TRDV2 with TRDJ1; D not resolved. The CDR3 is 15 amino acids. Trimming shortened V by 3 bases and J by 0 bases, and 13 bases separated the two germline ends. Germline values: CDR1 GEAIGNYY, CDR2 EKD. The CDR3 loop is CACDSVLGDTDKLIF. CDR3 in DNA: TGTGCCTGTGACTCTGTACTAGGGGACACCGATAAACTCATCTTT.

With respect to this clone: This likely reflects a read error, since a far larger clone is one base away. This same CDR3 is encoded by further DNA sequences in the sample. The chain carries TRDV2 and TRDJ1; the match to TRDD3 covers 12 bases. The CDR3 covers 16 residues. The germline V gene has CDR1 GEAIGNYY and CDR2 EKD. The CDR3 region is CACDSLLGDTTDKLIF. CDR3 bases: TGTGCCTGTGACAGTTTACTGGGGGATACCACCGATAAACTTATCTTT.

Notes on this clone: A read error likely explains this, since a far larger clone differs by one base. The sample carries other DNA sequences with the same CDR3. CDR3 residues: CACDTRGAITGGARPPNTDKLIF. The CDR3, as DNA: TGTGCCTGTGACACACGTGGGGCAATTACTGGGGGAGCCAGGCCCCCTAACACCGATAAACTCATCTTT. V gene TRDV2 combines with J gene TRDJ1, with 9 positions matching TRDD3. V was clipped by 1 base and J by 0 bases; unmatched bases: 26. The CDR3 is 23 residues long. Looked up from germline, CDR1 is GEAIGNYY and CDR2 is EKD.

This clone occurred a few times. With a far larger clone one base away, a read error is the likely cause. Other DNA sequences in the same sample also yield this CDR3. The rearrangement links TRDV1 to TRDJ3, with 8 bases aligning to TRDD3. Trimming took 4 bases from V and 2 from J; bases not matched to a gene: 28. Looked up from germline, CDR1 is TSWWSYY and CDR2 is QGS. The CDR3 extends over 25 amino acids. The CDR3 sequence: CALGGTYGMGDFIFFGTWDTRQMFF. CDR3 bases: TGTGCTCTTGGGGGTACTTACGGAATGGGGGATTTTATCTTTTTTGGGACCTGGGACACCCGACAGATGTTTTTC.

This clone was detected a few times. The protein given by TCRdb reflects a much larger clone and differs at residue 7 from this DNA's translation, likely from a read error; the protein shown is the DNA's translation. The chain is built from TRDV1 and TRDJ1; 10 bases are shared with TRDD3. CDR1 TSWWSYY and CDR2 QGS come from the germline V gene. The CDR3 extends over 21 amino acids. Trimming cost V 2 bases and J 2 bases; bases outside gene matches: 20. The CDR3 DNA is TGTGCTCTTGGGGAAGGTCCCCTACGTACTGGGGGATCCCGGGGGACCGATAAACTCATCTTT. Translated, it gives CALGEGPLRTGGSRGTDKLIF.

This clone was recorded at least ten times. The likely explanation is a read error, given a far larger clone one base away. The rearrangement links TRDV2 to TRDJ1, with TRDD3 matching over 10 bases. This CDR3 contains 15 residues. The trim removed 4 bases at V and 1 base at J, leaving 5 bases unmatched. From germline, CDR1 is GEAIGNYY and CDR2 EKD. CDR3 sequence (DNA): TGTGCCTGTGAAGCCCTGGGGGATAGCACCGATAAACTCATCTTT. It is translated as CACEALGDSTDKLIF.

About this clone: The protein recorded in TCRdb matches a much larger clone and deviates from this DNA's translation at residue 19, suggesting a read error; the protein here is obtained by translating the DNA. The chain employs TRDV3 and TRDJ1; TRDD3 agrees at 12 bases. The CDR3 runs to 24 residues. The germline CDR1 and CDR2 sequences are TVYSNPD and GDNSRS (reference sequence). V shed 2 bases, J shed 3 bases, and the junction held 34 bases outside the gene matches. The CDR3: CAFCGGNFPSFPYWGIPYADKLIF. CDR3 sequence (DNA): TGTGCCTTTTGTGGTGGGAACTTCCCCAGTTTTCCCTACTGGGGGATACCGTACGCCGATAAACTCATCTTT.

This clone occurred a few times. A much larger clone lies a single base off, so this may be a read error. Other nucleotide sequences from this sample produce the same CDR3. This chain links TRDV2 with TRDJ1; 8 bases fit TRDD3. CDR1 is GEAIGNYY, CDR2 EKD, per germline. With V trimmed by 9 bases and J by 3 bases, 2 bases remained unmatched. The CDR3 is 11 residues long. CDR3 DNA: TGTGCCGGGATACGACCCGATAAACTCATCTTT. This codes for CAGIRPDKLIF.

This clone was seen more than once but under ten times. The protein TCRdb gives is from a much larger clone and does not agree with this DNA's translation at residue 9, likely a read error; the protein shown here comes from the DNA. This rearrangement joins TRDV1 to TRDJ1; 9 nucleotides line up with TRDD3. This CDR3 is 19 amino acids long. Losses at the gene ends were 4 bases for V and 2 bases for J; bases not matched to a gene: 17. CDR1 and CDR2 from the germline V gene are TSWWSYY and QGS. This chain's CDR3 is CALGVVLLFGDTRTDKLIF. The CDR3 coding sequence is TGTGCTCTTGGGGTCGTCCTTCTTTTTGGGGATACGCGGACCGATAAACTCATCTTT.

This clone was counted between two and nine times. The TCRdb record carries a much larger clone's protein, which differs from this DNA's translation at residue 17; a read error is the likely cause, and the protein listed here is the DNA translation. V gene TRDV1 combines with J gene TRDJ1; 9 nucleotides agree with TRDD2. Per germline, CDR1 TSWWSYY and CDR2 QGS. The CDR3 spans 20 residues. V was pared by 4 bases and J by 9 bases, with 27 bases of the junction left unmatched. CDR3 nucleotides: TGTGCTCTTGGGGGCCCACATCCTTCCTACGTGGGGAGGTCGTACCGGGAACTCATCTTT. Its translation is CALGGPHPSYVGRSYRELIF.

To note about this clone: A far larger clone is one base from this, pointing to a likely read error. Other DNA sequences from this sample encode an identical CDR3 as well. J is TRDJ1 and V is TRDV2; 10 nucleotides match TRDD3. J gave up 0 bases and V 4 bases, and 4 bases lay outside the gene matches. CDR3 length: 15 residues. The germline V gene encodes CDR1 GEAIGNYY and CDR2 EKD. CDR3 region: CACEALGDNTDKLIF. As DNA, the CDR3 is TGTGCCTGTGAAGCTCTGGGGGATAACACCGATAAACTCATCTTT.

This clone was found many times. TCRdb attributes to this sequence the protein of a much larger clone, which differs from the DNA translation at residue 4; a read error is likely, and the protein displayed is translated from the DNA. The chain employs TRDV1 and TRDJ4; TRDD2 or TRDD3 may be the D gene (6 bases each). CDR1 is TSWWSYY and CDR2 is QGS in the germline V gene. The CDR3 has 20 residues. The DNA of the CDR3 is TGTGCTCTTGAGGAAGGGTGGGATCCTCCTACCGTACTGGGAGCCAGACCCCTGATCTTT. This sequence encodes CALEEGWDPPTVLGARPLIF.

The table lists this clone with many counts. A far larger clone is one base from this, pointing to a likely read error. Other DNA sequences within the sample encode an identical CDR3. V and J are TRDV2 and TRDJ1; a possible D gene is TRDD3 (5 bases). The ends were cut back, 1 base at V and 0 bases at J, with 35 bases in the middle. The CDR3 has 23 residues. Looked up from germline, CDR1 is GEAIGNYY and CDR2 is EKD. The CDR3, as DNA: TGTGCCTGTGACACACGTGGGGCAATTACTGGAGGAGCCAGGCCCCCAAACACCGATAAACTCATCTTT. This codes for CACDTRGAITGGARPPNTDKLIF.

This clone has a handful of counts. With only one base between it and a far larger clone, this is likely a read error. Other DNA sequences in this sample translate to the same CDR3. The V gene is TRDV1, the J gene TRDJ1; 9 bases fit TRDD3. The germline V gene has CDR1 TSWWSYY and CDR2 QGS. CDR3 length: 24 residues. The DNA of the CDR3 is TGTGCTCTTGGGGAACTAGCAAACTCGTACTGGGGGACGGGTCTGCCCCACCCGACCGATAAACTCATTTTT. It codes for CALGELANSYWGTGLPHPTDKLIF.

This clone was counted between two and nine times. The protein TCRdb gives is from a much larger clone and does not agree with this DNA's translation at residue 3, likely a read error; the protein shown here comes from the DNA. The CDR3 loop is CALCGGNFPSFPYWGIPYTDKLIF. The CDR3 DNA follows: TGTGCCCTTTGTGGTGGGAACTTCCCCAGTTTTCCCTACTGGGGGATACCGTACACCGATAAACTCATCTTT. This sequence joins TRDV3 and TRDJ1; 12 bases are shared with TRDD3. CDR3 size: 24 residues. V was clipped by 5 bases and J by 0 bases; unmatched bases: 34. Germline loops: CDR1 TVYSNPD, CDR2 GDNSRS (reference sequence). The full variable domain, in which reference TRDV3 and TRDJ1 provide the parts outside the CDR3, is CDKVTQSSPDQTVASGSEVVLLCTYDTVYSNPDLFWYRIRPDYSFQFVFYGDNSRSEGADFTQGRFSVKHILTQKAFHLVISPVRTEDSATYYCALCGGNFPSFPYWGIPYTDKLIFGKGTRVTVEP.

As concerns this clone: Translating this DNA gives a protein that differs at residue 17 from the TCRdb one, which belongs to a much larger clone; a read error is likely, and the protein shown is this translation. Other DNA sequences from this sample encode an identical CDR3 as well. V and J are TRDV2 and TRDJ1; 9 nucleotides line up with TRDD3. Germline V gene lookup returns CDR1 GEAIGNYY and CDR2 EKD. This CDR3 is built from 23 residues. J gave up 0 bases and V 1 base, and 26 bases lay outside the gene matches. CDR3 in amino acids: CACDTRGAITGGARPPYTDKLIF. The CDR3 nucleotides are TGTGCCTGTGACACACGTGGGGCAATTACTGGGGGAGCCAGGCCCCCATACACCGATAAACTCATCTTT.

A word on this clone: A far larger clone lies a single base away; this is likely a read error. The sample contains more than one DNA sequence encoding this CDR3. The J gene is TRDJ1, the V gene TRDV1; 9 bases line up with TRDD3. The germline V gene has CDR1 TSWWSYY and CDR2 QGS. The CDR3 is 24 amino acids. V shed 0 bases and J 2 bases; nucleotides not matched to a gene: 28. Here the CDR3 DNA reads TGTGCTCTTGGGGAACTAGCAAACTCGTACTGGGGGACGGGTCTGCCCCATCCGACCGATAAACTCATCTTT. Amino acid sequence: CALGELANSYWGTGLPHPTDKLIF.

This clone has more than one count but fewer than ten. One base separates it from a far larger clone, so it is likely a read error. The same CDR3 arises from other DNA sequences in this sample as well. This chain joins TRDV2 and TRDJ3; D possibly matches TRDD2 or TRDD3 (5 bases each). Trimming removed 0 bases from V and 0 bases from J, with 23 bases in between. This CDR3 region has 22 residues. From germline, CDR1 is GEAIGNYY and CDR2 EKD. This CDR3 reads CACDTIRGLPRVGSWDTRQMFF. DNA of the CDR3: TGTGCCTGTGACACCATCCGGGGGCTTCCCCGAGTAGGCTCCTGGGACACCCGACAGATGTTTTTC.